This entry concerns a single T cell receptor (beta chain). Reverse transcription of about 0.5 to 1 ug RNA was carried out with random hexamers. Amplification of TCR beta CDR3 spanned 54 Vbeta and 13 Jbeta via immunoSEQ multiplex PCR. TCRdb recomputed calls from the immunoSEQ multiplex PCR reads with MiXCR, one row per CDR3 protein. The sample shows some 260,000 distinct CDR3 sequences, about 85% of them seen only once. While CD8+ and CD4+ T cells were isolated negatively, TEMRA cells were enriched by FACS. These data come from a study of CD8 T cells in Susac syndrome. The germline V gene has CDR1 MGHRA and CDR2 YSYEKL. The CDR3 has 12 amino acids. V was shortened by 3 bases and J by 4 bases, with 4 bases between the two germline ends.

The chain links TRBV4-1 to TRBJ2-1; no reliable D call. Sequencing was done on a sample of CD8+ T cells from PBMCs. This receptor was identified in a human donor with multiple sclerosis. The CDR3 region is CASSQDYNEQFF. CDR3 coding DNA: TGCGCCAGCAGCCAGGATTACAATGAGCAGTTCTTC.